This T cell receptor (beta chain) was sequenced during a study of PD-1 blockade in mismatch repair-deficient tumors. Study results and limitations: After pembrolizumab, tumor-resident clones rose rapidly, then generally contracted before radiologic responses. About 4.5% of the roughly 140 peptide-expanded blood TCRs were also found in tumor.

From germline, CDR1 is SGHRS and CDR2 YFSETQ. V lost 0 bases and J 7 bases, leaving 14 bases between the germline ends. The CDR3 runs 15 residues. Time point in this sample: approximately ten-day in vitro stimulation with candidate mutation-associated neoantigen peptide 1. Seven ELISpot-reactive neoantigen peptides each drove an approximately ten-day in vitro stimulation. Repertoires were generated with immunoSEQ multiplex PCR, while TCRdb's copy carries only in-frame clones and drops some. Of about 9,200 clones in the sample, roughly 87% are singletons; the top ten hold about 15%. Of note for this clone: The target antigen is unknown.

Source: cells cultured in vitro, taken from a patient treated with pembrolizumab. The sequence was collected from an adult with mismatch repair-deficient cancer. The chain joins TRBV5-1 to TRBJ1-5; D might be TRBD1 (6 bases). Written as DNA, the CDR3 is TGCGCCAGCAGCTTGGATCCGGGGGGCCAGCAGCCCCAGCATTTT. It specifies CASSLDPGGQQPQHF.